This T cell receptor (beta chain) is from a study of blood T cell repertoires in COVID-19. V lost 8 bases to trimming and J lost 9 bases, with 11 bases between them. CDR1 and CDR2 (germline): MNHEY, SMNVEV (reference sequence). The CDR3 totals 12 residues. Libraries were prepared by immunoSEQ multiplex PCR; TCRdb keeps only in-frame clonotypes and omits some of them. The sample holds roughly 87,000 clones; about 84% are singletons and the top ten take 8%. The TCR originated in a man over 45 with active COVID-19. Input material: peripheral blood. J is TRBJ1-6 and V is TRBV27; possible D gene TRBD1, 6 bases. Here the CDR3 DNA reads TGTGCCAGCCGGGACACGCCTTCACCCCTCCACTTT. Encoded protein: CASRDTPSPLHF.